This T cell receptor (beta chain) derives from a study of blood T cell repertoires in COVID-19. Study-wide context: Researchers got acute and convalescent COVID-19 samples from the United States, Italy and Spain. T cells, B-cell-depleted T cells, or PBMCs provided the cDNA or gDNA that served as material.

As handled by the study authors: Amplification from reference gene primers served as the basis for estimated nucleated cell counts. Assay: immunoSEQ multiplex PCR; the TCRdb copy retains only in-frame clones and omits some. That table is the source of V, J and clone size, and D and trimming were worked out from the DNA. The sample lists some 340,000 clones, about 83% occurring once. The ends were cut back, 4 bases at V and 4 bases at J, with 16 bases in the middle. The CDR3 is 16 residues long. Germline V gene sequence: CDR1 LGHNA, CDR2 YSLEER. The chain recombines TRBV4-3 with TRBJ1-4; possibly TRBD1 for D (6 bases). The TCR sequence derives from a man under 40 with active or convalescent COVID-19. The sequencing input was peripheral blood. The DNA for the CDR3 is TGCGCCAGCAGCCCTATACAGGGAGACTTTAATGAAAAACTGTTTTTT. Amino acid sequence: CASSPIQGDFNEKLFF.